These 3 T cell receptor beta chains originate from one sample sequenced in a study of blood T cell repertoires in COVID-19. The assay was immunoSEQ multiplex PCR, and TCRdb's table has in-frame clones only and misses some. The sample lists 70,000 to 75,000 clones, nearly 85% seen once, with under 2% in the top ten. The specimen sequenced was peripheral blood. These receptors all come from a woman in her sixties with acute or convalescent COVID-19.

J is TRBJ2-3 and V is TRBV6-5; 9 nucleotides align to TRBD2. After removal of 4 bases from V and 2 bases from J, the junction contained 4 bases not matched to a gene. The CDR3 covers 15 residues. The germline CDR1 and CDR2 sequences are MNHEY and SVGAGI. The CDR3 here is CASSLSGGPTDTQYF. In DNA, the CDR3 is TGTGCCAGCAGTTTAAGCGGGGGGCCCACAGATACGCAGTATTTT.

The chain combines TRBV6-5 with TRBJ1-1; D unresolved. V was clipped by 7 bases and J by 4 bases, with 19 bases between them. Germline assignment: CDR1 MNHEY and CDR2 SVGAGI. This CDR3 spans 15 amino acids. The CDR3 here is CASKEWIGGSTEAFF. In DNA, the CDR3 is TGTGCCAGCAAAGAGTGGATCGGCGGGAGCACTGAAGCTTTCTTT.

This chain joins TRBV4-1 and TRBJ1-5; D perhaps matches TRBD1 (5 bases). The germline V and J ends were trimmed by 0 bases and 9 bases, with 15 bases remaining between them. Germline V gene data show CDR1 as MGHRA and CDR2 as YSYEKL. The CDR3 has 15 amino acids. The CDR3 region is CASSQEGRASGPQHF. CDR3 DNA sequence: TGCGCCAGCAGCCAAGAGGGCAGGGCCTCTGGGCCCCAGCATTTT.